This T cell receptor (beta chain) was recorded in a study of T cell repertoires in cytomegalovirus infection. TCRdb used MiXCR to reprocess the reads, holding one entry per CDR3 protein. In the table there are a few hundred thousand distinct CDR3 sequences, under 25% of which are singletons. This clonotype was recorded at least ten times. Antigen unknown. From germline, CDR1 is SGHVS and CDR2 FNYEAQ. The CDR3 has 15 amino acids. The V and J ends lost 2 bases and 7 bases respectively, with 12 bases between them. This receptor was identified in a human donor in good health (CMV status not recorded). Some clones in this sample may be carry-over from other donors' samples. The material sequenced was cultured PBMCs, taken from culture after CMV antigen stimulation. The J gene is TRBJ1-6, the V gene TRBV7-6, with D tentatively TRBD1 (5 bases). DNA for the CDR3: TGTGCCAGCAGCTTATCAGCAGGGTTAAATTCACCCCTCCACTTT. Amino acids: CASSLSAGLNSPLHF.